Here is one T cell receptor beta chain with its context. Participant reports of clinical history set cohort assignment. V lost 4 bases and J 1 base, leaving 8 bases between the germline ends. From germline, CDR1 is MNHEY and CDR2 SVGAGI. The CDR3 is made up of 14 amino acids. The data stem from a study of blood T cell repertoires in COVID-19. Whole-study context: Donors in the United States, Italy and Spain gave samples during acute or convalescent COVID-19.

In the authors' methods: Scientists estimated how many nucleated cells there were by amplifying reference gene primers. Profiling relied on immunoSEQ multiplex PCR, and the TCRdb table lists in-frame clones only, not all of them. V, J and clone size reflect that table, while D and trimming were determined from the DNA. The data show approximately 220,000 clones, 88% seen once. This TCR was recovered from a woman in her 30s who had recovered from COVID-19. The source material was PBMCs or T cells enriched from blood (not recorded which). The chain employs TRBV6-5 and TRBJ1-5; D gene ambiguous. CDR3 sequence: CASSFGGSNQPQHF. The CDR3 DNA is TGTGCCAGCAGTTTTGGAGGAAGCAATCAGCCCCAGCATTTT.